This T cell receptor (beta chain) derives from a study of PD-1 blockade in classical Hodgkin lymphoma. Study-wide points: Partial responders and progressors had significantly lower baseline TCR diversity.

The time point here: cycle 4 day 1 (C4D1), after more than five weeks of nivolumab. All patients relapsed after autologous stem cell transplantation, and brentuximab vedotin exposure varied. Using magnetic negative selection, the CD4+ T cells were separated out of thawed PBMCs. Libraries were prepared by immunoSEQ multiplex PCR; TCRdb keeps only in-frame clonotypes and omits some of them. This table has about 18,000 clones, around 70% appearing once. About this clone: Its antigen is unknown.

Losses at the gene ends were 3 bases for V and 0 bases for J; bases not matched to a gene: 7. Germline V lookup: CDR1 KGHSH, CDR2 LQKENI. The CDR3 consists of 17 residues. This specimen consisted of CD4+ T cells from blood, obtained before the fourth cycle of nivolumab. This clonotype was sampled from a human donor with classical Hodgkin lymphoma. This sequence joins TRBV18 and TRBJ2-1; 8 bases align to TRBD2. CDR3 sequence (DNA): TGTGCCAGCTCACCGAGATCCGGGACTAGCTCCTACAATGAGCAGTTCTTC. The encoded protein is CASSPRSGTSSYNEQFF. The full variable domain, with the rest looked up from reference TRBV18 and TRBJ2-1, is NAGVMQNPRHLVRRRGQEARLRCSPMKGHSHVYWYRQLPEEGLKFMVYLQKENIIDESGMPKERFSAEFPKEGPSILRIQQVVRGDSAAYFCASSPRSGTSSYNEQFFGPGTRLTVL.